The entry below gives a single T cell receptor beta chain sequence along with its context. The junction had 8 bases not matched to a gene; V was cut back by 5 bases and J by 7 bases. Germline V CDR1 and CDR2: SGHNT, YYREEE (reference sequence). The CDR3 is 15 amino acids. Here immunoSEQ multiplex PCR was the method, and the copy in TCRdb shows in-frame clones only, minus some. The data contain more than 200,000 clones, 70% to 90% of them singletons. This sample was taken from a study of blood T cell repertoires in COVID-19. Study at large: Sources were T cells, B-cell-depleted T cells, or PBMCs; the material itself was cDNA or gDNA.

The V call is TRBV5-4, the J call TRBJ1-6, with TRBD1 matching over 8 bases. This TCR derives from a woman aged 40 to 50 who had recovered from COVID-19. Sequenced sample: peripheral blood. The CDR3: CASRPGGQYNSPLHF. The CDR3 nucleotides read TGTGCCAGCAGACCAGGGGGCCAGTACAATTCACCCCTCCACTTT.